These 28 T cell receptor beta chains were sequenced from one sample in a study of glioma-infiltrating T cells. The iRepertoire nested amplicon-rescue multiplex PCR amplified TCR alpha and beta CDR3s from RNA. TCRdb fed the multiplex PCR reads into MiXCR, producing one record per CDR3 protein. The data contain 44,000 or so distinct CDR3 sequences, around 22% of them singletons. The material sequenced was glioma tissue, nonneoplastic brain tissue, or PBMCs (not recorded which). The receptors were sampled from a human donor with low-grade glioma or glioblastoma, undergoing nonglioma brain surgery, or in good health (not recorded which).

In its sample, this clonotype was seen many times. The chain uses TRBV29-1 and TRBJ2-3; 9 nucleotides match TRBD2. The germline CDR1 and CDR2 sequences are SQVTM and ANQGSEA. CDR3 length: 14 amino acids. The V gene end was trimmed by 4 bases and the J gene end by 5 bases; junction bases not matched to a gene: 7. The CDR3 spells CSVAYSGRIDTQYF. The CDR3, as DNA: TGCAGCGTTGCGTATAGCGGGAGAATAGATACGCAGTATTTT.

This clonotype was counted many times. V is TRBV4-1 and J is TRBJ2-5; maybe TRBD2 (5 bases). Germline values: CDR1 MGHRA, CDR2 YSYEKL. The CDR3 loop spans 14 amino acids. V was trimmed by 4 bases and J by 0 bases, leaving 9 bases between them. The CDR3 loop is CASSPSDYQETQYF. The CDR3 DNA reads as TGCGCCAGCAGCCCCTCGGACTACCAAGAGACCCAGTACTTC.

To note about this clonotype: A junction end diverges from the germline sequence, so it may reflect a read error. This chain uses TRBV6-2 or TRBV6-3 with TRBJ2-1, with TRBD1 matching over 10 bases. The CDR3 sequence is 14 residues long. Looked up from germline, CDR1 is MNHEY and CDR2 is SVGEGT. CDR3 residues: CATRETGGRNEQPF. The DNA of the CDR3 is TGTGCCACCCGGGAGACAGGGGGCAGGAATGAGCAGCCCTTC.

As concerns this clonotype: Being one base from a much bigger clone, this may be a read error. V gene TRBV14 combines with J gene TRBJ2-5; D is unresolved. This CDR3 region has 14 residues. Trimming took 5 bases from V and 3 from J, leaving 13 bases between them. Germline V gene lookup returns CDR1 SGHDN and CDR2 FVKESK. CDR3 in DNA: TGTGCCAGCAGCTTCCTGGCACAGAAAGAGACCCAGTACTTC. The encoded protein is CASSFLAQKETQYF.

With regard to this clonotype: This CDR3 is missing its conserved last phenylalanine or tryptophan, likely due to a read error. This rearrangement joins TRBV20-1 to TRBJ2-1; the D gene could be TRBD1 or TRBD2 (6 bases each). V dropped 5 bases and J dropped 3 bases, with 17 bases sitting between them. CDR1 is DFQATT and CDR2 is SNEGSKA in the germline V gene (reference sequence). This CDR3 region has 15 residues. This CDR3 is CSAGGIGGRYNEQFL. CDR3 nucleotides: TGCAGTGCTGGAGGGATAGGGGGACGCTACAATGAGCAGTTCCTC.

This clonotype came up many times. The CDR3: CASSLTDGYEQYF. CDR3 nucleotide sequence: TGCGCCAGCAGCCTAACGGACGGATACGAGCAGTACTTC. The genes are TRBV4-1 and TRBJ2-7; the D is unclear. This CDR3 has 13 residues. CDR1 MGHRA and CDR2 YSYEKL come from the germline V gene. The germline V and J ends were trimmed by 4 bases and 4 bases, with 11 bases remaining between them.

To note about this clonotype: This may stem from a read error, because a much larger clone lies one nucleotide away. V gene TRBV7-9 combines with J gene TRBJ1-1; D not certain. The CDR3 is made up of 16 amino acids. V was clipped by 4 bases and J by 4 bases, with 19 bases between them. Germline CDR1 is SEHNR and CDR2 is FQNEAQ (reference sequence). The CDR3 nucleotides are TGTGCCAGCAGCTCGATTGGTCGGACTGCGAGCACTGAAGCTTTCTTT. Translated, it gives CASSSIGRTASTEAFF.

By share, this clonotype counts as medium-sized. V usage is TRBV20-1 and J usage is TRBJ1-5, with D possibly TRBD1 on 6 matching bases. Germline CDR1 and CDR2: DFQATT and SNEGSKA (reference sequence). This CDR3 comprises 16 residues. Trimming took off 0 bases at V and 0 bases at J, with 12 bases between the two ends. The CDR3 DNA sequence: TGCAGTGCTAGAGATCTGTGGACAGATAGCAATCAGCCCCAGCATTTT. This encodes CSARDLWTDSNQPQHF.

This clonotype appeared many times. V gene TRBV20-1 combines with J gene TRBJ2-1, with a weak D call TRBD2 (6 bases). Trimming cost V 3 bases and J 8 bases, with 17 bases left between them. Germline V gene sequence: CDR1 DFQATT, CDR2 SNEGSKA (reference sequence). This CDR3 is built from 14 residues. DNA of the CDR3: TGCAGTGCTAGCGGGGGTGTTGTTTGGGATGAGCAGTTCTTC. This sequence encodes CSASGGVVWDEQFF.

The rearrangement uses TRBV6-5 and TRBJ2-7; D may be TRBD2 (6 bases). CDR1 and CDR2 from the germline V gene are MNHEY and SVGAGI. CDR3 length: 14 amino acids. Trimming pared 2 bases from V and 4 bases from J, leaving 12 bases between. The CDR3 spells CASSYPLGGYEQYF. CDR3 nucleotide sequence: TGTGCCAGCAGTTACCCGTTGGGGGGATACGAGCAGTACTTC.

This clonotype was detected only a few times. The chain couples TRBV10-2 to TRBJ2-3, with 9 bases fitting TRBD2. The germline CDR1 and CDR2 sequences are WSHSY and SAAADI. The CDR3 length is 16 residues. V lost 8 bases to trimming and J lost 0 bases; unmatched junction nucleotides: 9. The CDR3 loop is CASQRLAVSSTDTQYF. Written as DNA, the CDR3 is TGCGCCAGCCAGAGACTAGCGGTTTCTAGCACAGATACGCAGTATTTT.

The CDR3 loop is CAVKGRDIDNEQFF. CDR3 nucleotides: TGTGCCGTCAAGGGGAGAGACATTGACAATGAGCAGTTCTTC. J is TRBJ2-1 and V is TRBV10-3; possibly TRBD1 or TRBD2 for D (5 bases each). In germline, CDR1 is ENHRY, CDR2 SYGVKD. The CDR3 is 14 residues long. Deletions cut 11 bases from V and 5 bases from J, with 19 bases between.

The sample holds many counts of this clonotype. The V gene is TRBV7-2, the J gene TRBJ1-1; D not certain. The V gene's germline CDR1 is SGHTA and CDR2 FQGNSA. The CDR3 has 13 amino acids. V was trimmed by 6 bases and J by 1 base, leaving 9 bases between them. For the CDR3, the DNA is TGTGCCAGCAGTTTAACGAGGAACACTGAAGCTTTCTTT. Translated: CASSLTRNTEAFF.

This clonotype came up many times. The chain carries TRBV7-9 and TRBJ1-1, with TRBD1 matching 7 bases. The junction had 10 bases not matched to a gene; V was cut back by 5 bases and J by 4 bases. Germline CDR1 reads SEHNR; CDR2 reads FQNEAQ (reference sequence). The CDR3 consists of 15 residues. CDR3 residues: CASSPPGTVGTEAFF. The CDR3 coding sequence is TGTGCCAGCAGCCCCCCCGGGACAGTGGGCACTGAAGCTTTCTTT.

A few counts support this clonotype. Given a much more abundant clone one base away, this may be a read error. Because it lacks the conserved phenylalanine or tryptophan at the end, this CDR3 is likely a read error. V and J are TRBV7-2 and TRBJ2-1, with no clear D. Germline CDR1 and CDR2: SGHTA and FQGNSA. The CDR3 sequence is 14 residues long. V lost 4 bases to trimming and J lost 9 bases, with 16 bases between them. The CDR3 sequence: CASSSPKSRVEQFL. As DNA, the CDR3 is TGTGCCAGCAGCTCCCCTAAGTCTCGCGTTGAGCAGTTCCTC.

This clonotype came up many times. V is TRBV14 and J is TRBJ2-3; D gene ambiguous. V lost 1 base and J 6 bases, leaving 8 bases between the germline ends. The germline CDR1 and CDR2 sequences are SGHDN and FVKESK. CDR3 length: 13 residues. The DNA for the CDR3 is TGTGCCAGCAGCCAAGTACTGCCGGATACGCAGTATTTT. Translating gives CASSQVLPDTQYF. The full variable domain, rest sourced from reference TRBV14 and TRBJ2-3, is EAGVTQFPSHSVIEKGQTVTLRCDPISGHDNLYWYRRVMGKEIKFLLHFVKESKQDESGMPNNRFLAERTGGTYSTLKVQPAELEDSGVYFCASSQVLPDTQYFGPGTRLTVL.

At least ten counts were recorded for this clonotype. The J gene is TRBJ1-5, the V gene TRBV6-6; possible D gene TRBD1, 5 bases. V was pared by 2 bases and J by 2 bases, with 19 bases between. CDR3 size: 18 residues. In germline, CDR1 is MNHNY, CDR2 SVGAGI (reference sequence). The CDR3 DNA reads TGTGCCAGCAGTTACGACCCTAATACGGGGGTCGGCAATCAGCCCCAGCATTTT. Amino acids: CASSYDPNTGVGNQPQHF.

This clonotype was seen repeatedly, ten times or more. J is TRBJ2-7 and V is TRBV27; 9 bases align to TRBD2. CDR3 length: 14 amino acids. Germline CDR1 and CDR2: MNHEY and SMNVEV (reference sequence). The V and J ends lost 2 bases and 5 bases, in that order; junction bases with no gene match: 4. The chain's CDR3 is CASSLLAGNNEQYF. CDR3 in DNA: TGTGCCAGCAGTTTACTAGCGGGGAACAACGAGCAGTACTTC.

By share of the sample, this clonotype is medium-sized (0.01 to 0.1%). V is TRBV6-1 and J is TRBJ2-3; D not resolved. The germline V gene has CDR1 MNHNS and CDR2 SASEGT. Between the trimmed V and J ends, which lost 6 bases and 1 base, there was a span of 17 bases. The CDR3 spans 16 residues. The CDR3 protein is CASSGGEWTRTDTQYF. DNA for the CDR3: TGTGCCAGCAGCGGCGGTGAGTGGACCCGCACAGATACGCAGTATTTT.

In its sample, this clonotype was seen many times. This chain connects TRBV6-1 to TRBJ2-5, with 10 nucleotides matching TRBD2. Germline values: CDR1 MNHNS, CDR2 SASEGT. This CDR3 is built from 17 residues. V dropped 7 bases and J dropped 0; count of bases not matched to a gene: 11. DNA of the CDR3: TGTGCCAGCACCGCGCCAGGACTAGCGGACTACCAAGAGACCCAGTACTTC. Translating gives CASTAPGLADYQETQYF.

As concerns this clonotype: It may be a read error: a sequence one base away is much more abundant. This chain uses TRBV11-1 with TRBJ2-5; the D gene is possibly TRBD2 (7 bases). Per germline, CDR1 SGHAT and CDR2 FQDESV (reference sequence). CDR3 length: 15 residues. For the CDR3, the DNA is TGTACCAGCAGGTCGTTCGGGGGGCGGCAAGAGACCCAGTACTTC. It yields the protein CTSRSFGGRQETQYF.

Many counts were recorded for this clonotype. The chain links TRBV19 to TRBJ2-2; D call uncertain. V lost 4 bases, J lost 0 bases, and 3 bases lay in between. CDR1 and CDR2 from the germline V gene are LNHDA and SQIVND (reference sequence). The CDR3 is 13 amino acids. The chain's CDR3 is CASSSTNTGELFF. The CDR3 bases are TGTGCCAGTAGTAGCACGAACACCGGGGAGCTGTTTTTT.

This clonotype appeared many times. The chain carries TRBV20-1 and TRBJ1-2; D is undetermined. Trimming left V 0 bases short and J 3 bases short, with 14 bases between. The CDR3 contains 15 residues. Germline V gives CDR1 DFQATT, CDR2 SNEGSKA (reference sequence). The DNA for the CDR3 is TGCAGTGCTAGAGACCGGAGGACGGATCACTATGGCTACACCTTC. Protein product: CSARDRRTDHYGYTF.

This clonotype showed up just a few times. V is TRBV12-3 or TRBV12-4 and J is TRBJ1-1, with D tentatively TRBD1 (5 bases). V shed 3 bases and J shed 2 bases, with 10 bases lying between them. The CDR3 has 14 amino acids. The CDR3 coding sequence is TGTGCCAGCAGTTTTGGGGGGGGAAACACTGAAGCTTTCTTT. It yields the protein CASSFGGGNTEAFF.

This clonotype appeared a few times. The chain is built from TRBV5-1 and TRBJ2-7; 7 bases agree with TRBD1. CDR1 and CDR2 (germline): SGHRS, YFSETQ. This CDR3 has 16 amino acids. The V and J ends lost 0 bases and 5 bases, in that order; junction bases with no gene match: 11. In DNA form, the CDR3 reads TGCGCCAGCAGCTTGGCCCTGCACAGGGGTATCAACGAGCAGTACGTC. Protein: CASSLALHRGINEQYV.

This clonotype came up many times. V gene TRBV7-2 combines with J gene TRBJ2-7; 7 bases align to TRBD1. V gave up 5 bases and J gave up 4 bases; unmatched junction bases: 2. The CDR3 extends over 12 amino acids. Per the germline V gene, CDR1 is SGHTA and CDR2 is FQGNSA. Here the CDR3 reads CASSGRGYEQYF. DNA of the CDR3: TGTGCCAGCAGCGGCAGGGGGTACGAGCAGTACTTC.

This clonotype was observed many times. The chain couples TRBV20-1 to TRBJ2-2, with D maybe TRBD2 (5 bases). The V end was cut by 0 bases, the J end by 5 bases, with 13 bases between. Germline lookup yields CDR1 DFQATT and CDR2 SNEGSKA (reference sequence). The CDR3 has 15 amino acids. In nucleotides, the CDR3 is TGCAGTGCTAGAGATATTTCAGAGGGAACCGGGGAGCTGTTTTTT. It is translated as CSARDISEGTGELFF.

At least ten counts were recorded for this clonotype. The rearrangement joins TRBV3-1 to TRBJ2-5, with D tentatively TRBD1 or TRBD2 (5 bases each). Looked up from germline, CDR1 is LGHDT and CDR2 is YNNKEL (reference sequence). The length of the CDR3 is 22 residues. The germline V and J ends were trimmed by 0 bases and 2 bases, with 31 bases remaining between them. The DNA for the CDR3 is TGTGCCAGCAGCCAAGATACGGCAGGGAACCTAGCCAACGAAGGTGGGCAAGAGACCCAGTACTTC. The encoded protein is CASSQDTAGNLANEGGQETQYF.